The 32 T cell receptor beta chains reported below all come from one sample, sequenced in a study of monozygotic twins with inflammatory bowel disease. Reprocessing the 5' RACE reads, TCRdb reports a single entry for every CDR3 protein and omits DNA. Recorded for this sample: about 300,000 distinct CDR3 sequences. Sequences were obtained from blood. The receptor source for this set is a human donor with ulcerative colitis or Crohn's disease, or a healthy co-twin of an affected twin (not recorded which).

The chain carries TRBV5-1 and TRBJ2-2; TCRdb lists TRBD2, though no DNA is available to test this call. The CDR3 runs to 15 residues. Germline CDR1 and CDR2: SGHRS and YFSETQ. The CDR3 loop reads CASSSDGASGGELFF. Full variable domain (rest looked up from reference TRBV5-1 and TRBJ2-2): KAGVTQTPRYLIKTRGQQVTLSCSPISGHRSVSWYQQTPGQGLQFLFEYFSETQRNKGNFPGRFSGRQFSNSRSEMNVSTLELGDSALYLCASSSDGASGGELFFGEGSRLTVL.

The chain has TRBV7-2 and TRBJ1-5. The CDR3 has 12 amino acids. Germline-derived CDR1 and CDR2 are SGHTA and FQGNSA. CDR3 amino acids: CASSLYDQPQHF.

The rearrangement joins TRBV10-3 to TRBJ2-2; checking the TCRdb D call of TRBD1 is not possible without DNA. Germline assignment: CDR1 ENHRY and CDR2 SYGVKD. The CDR3 extends over 14 amino acids. This chain's CDR3 is CAISDPNRRGELFF.

The chain employs TRBV21-1 and TRBJ1-5. TRBV21-1 is shown as a pseudogene. The CDR3 spans 13 residues. CDR3 region: CAPNPTPHQPQHF.

The chain carries TRBV29-1 and TRBJ2-3; the D call of TRBD1 rests on TCRdb alone, since no DNA is present to check it. From germline, CDR1 is SQVTM and CDR2 ANQGSEA. This CDR3 spans 13 amino acids. This chain's CDR3 is CSVSLGQGDTQYF.

V and J are TRBV9 and TRBJ2-7; TCRdb names TRBD1, which stays unverified in the absence of DNA. Germline V gene sequence: CDR1 SGDLS, CDR2 YYNGEE. The CDR3 loop spans 16 amino acids. CDR3 loop: CASSPGGRFVSYEQYF.

The chain combines TRBV28 with TRBJ1-2. CDR3 length equals 17 residues. Per the germline V gene, CDR1 is MDHEN and CDR2 is SYDVKM. This chain's CDR3 is CASKKRDYTRINYGYTF.

The V and J genes are TRBV6-5 and TRBJ1-1; TCRdb outputs TRBD1, but without DNA this stays unchecked. This CDR3 is 14 amino acids long. Germline V gene data show CDR1 as MNHEY and CDR2 as SVGAGI. This chain's CDR3 is CASSYGGPNTEAFF.

This chain's CDR3 is CASSPPRTSGGYNEQFF. The chain combines TRBV3-1 with TRBJ2-1; TCRdb returns TRBD2, unconfirmable since there is no DNA. The CDR3 has 17 residues. Germline assignment: CDR1 LGHDT and CDR2 YNNKEL (reference sequence).

The chain is built from TRBV7-9 and TRBJ2-1; TCRdb returns TRBD2, unconfirmable since there is no DNA. The germline V gene has CDR1 SEHNR and CDR2 FQNEAQ (reference sequence). This CDR3 comprises 17 residues. CDR3 amino acids: CASSPSGASGKYNEQFF.

The gene calls are TRBV5-6 and TRBJ1-1. Germline V gene data show CDR1 as SGHDT and CDR2 as YYEEEE. This CDR3 spans 16 amino acids. CDR3 sequence reads: CASSLRAPISGTEAFF.

The chain combines TRBV4-2 with TRBJ2-1; as DNA is missing, the TRBD2 call by TCRdb cannot be tested. CDR1 is LGHNA, CDR2 YNFKEQ, per germline. The CDR3 loop spans 16 amino acids. CDR3 sequence: CASSQVDGRHGNEQFF.

The CDR3 sequence is CASSTRGPEQPQHF. The chain recombines TRBV7-2 with TRBJ1-5; TCRdb reports TRBD1, a call that lacks DNA to check it against. From germline, CDR1 is SGHTA and CDR2 FQGNSA. This CDR3 region has 14 residues. The full variable domain, with the rest looked up from reference TRBV7-2 and TRBJ1-5, is GAGVSQSPSNKVTEKGKDVELRCDPISGHTALYWYRQSLGQGLEFLIYFQGNSAPDKSGLPSDRFSAERTGGSVSTLTIQRTQQEDSAVYLCASSTRGPEQPQHFGDGTRLSIL.

This rearrangement joins TRBV5-4 to TRBJ2-1; no DNA is available, so the TRBD1 call from TCRdb remains unchecked. The germline V gene has CDR1 SGHNT and CDR2 YYREEE (reference sequence). CDR3 size: 16 residues. CDR3 sequence reads: CASSSPPGQAASEQFF.

V usage is TRBV7-2 and J usage is TRBJ2-5; TCRdb lists TRBD1, though no DNA is available to test this call. Germline V gene lookup returns CDR1 SGHTA and CDR2 FQGNSA. This CDR3 contains 14 residues. The CDR3 sequence: CASSLDRDVKTQYF. The whole variable domain, filled in from reference TRBV7-2 and TRBJ2-5, reads GAGVSQSPSNKVTEKGKDVELRCDPISGHTALYWYRQSLGQGLEFLIYFQGNSAPDKSGLPSDRFSAERTGGSVSTLTIQRTQQEDSAVYLCASSLDRDVKTQYFGPGTRLLVL.

CDR3 sequence: CSVTGTGGWNEQFF. This chain connects TRBV29-1 to TRBJ2-1; TCRdb's D call of TRBD1 is untestable without DNA. The length of the CDR3 is 14 residues. Germline V gene data show CDR1 as SQVTM and CDR2 as ANQGSEA.

The chain joins TRBV12-3 or TRBV12-4 to TRBJ1-3; as DNA is missing, the TRBD1 call by TCRdb cannot be tested. The CDR3 contains 16 residues. CDR3 sequence: CASSIRGTVSGNTIYF.

The V call is TRBV7-9, the J call TRBJ2-6. The CDR3 contains 17 residues. The germline gives CDR1 SEHNR, CDR2 FQNEAQ (reference sequence). The CDR3 spells CASSIQHTDSGANVLTF.

V usage is TRBV4-2 and J usage is TRBJ2-7; as DNA is missing, the TRBD1 call by TCRdb cannot be tested. CDR1 is LGHNA and CDR2 is YNFKEQ in the germline V gene. This CDR3 comprises 15 residues. This chain's CDR3 is CASSRGGVERYEQYF.

The chain is built from TRBV4-3 and TRBJ2-7; TCRdb names TRBD1, which stays unverified in the absence of DNA. Germline CDR1 reads LGHNA; CDR2 reads YSLEER. CDR3 size: 14 residues. The CDR3 reads CASSQGTGKYEQYF.

The V call is TRBV10-3, the J call TRBJ2-3. The CDR3 sequence is 14 residues long. CDR1 ENHRY and CDR2 SYGVKD come from the germline V gene. CDR3 sequence: CAISESGSMDTQYF.

The rearrangement joins TRBV7-2 to TRBJ1-1; without DNA, the TCRdb call of TRBD1 cannot be checked. Germline assignment: CDR1 SGHTA and CDR2 FQGNSA. This CDR3 spans 13 amino acids. CDR3 protein: CASSARQWTEAFF.

The chain has TRBV5-1 and TRBJ2-2. Germline CDR1 is SGHRS and CDR2 is YFSETQ. This CDR3 comprises 17 residues. The CDR3 here is CASSLVQLLKNTGELFF.

CDR3 sequence reads: CASQPGWLAVTGELFF. V and J are TRBV28 and TRBJ2-2; no DNA is available, so the TRBD2 call from TCRdb remains unchecked. This CDR3 has 16 residues. From germline, CDR1 is MDHEN and CDR2 SYDVKM.

The chain carries TRBV24-1 and TRBJ1-5; the D call of TRBD1 rests on TCRdb alone, since no DNA is present to check it. CDR1 and CDR2 (germline): KGHDR, SFDVKD. This CDR3 is 17 amino acids long. The CDR3 region is CATSAGTGRYSNQPQHF.

V gene TRBV20-1 combines with J gene TRBJ2-6; the TCRdb D gene call, TRBD1, has no DNA to confirm it. Germline-derived CDR1 and CDR2 are DFQATT and SNEGSKA (reference sequence). This CDR3 is 18 amino acids long. The CDR3 sequence: CSASIPGQVSSGANVLTF.

This chain connects TRBV10-3 to TRBJ2-1. The CDR3 runs 15 residues. The germline V gene has CDR1 ENHRY and CDR2 SYGVKD. CDR3 amino acids: CAISEPSFNYNEQFF.

The gene calls are TRBV20-1 and TRBJ1-2; TCRdb lists TRBD1, though no DNA is available to test this call. CDR1 and CDR2 (germline): DFQATT, SNEGSKA (reference sequence). The CDR3 is 14 residues long. This CDR3 reads CSATKTASNYGYTF.

This chain joins TRBV12-5 and TRBJ1-1; TCRdb gives TRBD1 as the D gene, but with no DNA this cannot be confirmed. Germline values: CDR1 LGHNT, CDR2 FRNRAP. The CDR3 contains 16 residues. CDR3 protein: CASAPGRGRLDTEAFF. Looking up the rest from reference TRBV12-5 and TRBJ1-1 gives the full variable domain: DARVTQTPRHKVTEMGQEVTMRCQPILGHNTVFWYRQTMMQGLELLAYFRNRAPLDDSGMPKDRFSAEMPDATLATLKIQPSEPRDSAVYFCASAPGRGRLDTEAFFGQGTRLTVV.

The V and J genes are TRBV7-2 and TRBJ1-3; the TCRdb D gene call, TRBD1, has no DNA to confirm it. The CDR3 sequence is 17 residues long. Germline lookup yields CDR1 SGHTA and CDR2 FQGNSA. The CDR3: CASSLGGAPIAGNTIYF.

The chain links TRBV7-2 to TRBJ1-2; TCRdb gives TRBD1 as the D gene, but with no DNA this cannot be confirmed. This CDR3 has 16 residues. CDR1 is SGHTA, CDR2 FQGNSA, per germline. CDR3 residues: CASSSNVGTFNYGYTF.

This chain connects TRBV4-3 to TRBJ2-1; no DNA is available, so the TRBD1 call from TCRdb remains unchecked. Germline lookup yields CDR1 LGHNA and CDR2 YSLEER. The CDR3 consists of 17 residues. The CDR3 reads CASSHTSGGPYYNEQFF.